This T cell receptor (beta chain) was sequenced for a study of Graves' ophthalmopathy and Graves' hyperthyroidism. This clonotype was found many times. There are 14 residues in the CDR3. The germline CDR1 and CDR2 sequences are SEHNR and FQNEAQ (reference sequence). The V end lost 4 bases, the J end lost 5 bases, and 15 bases lay between the germline ends. Establishment of the diagnosis relied upon clinical symptoms, serum thyroxine, TRAb, thyroid ultrasound and orbital computed tomography. RNA transcripts were the source from which TCR beta CDR3 regions were amplified. HTBI-primed first-round RT-PCR preceded second-round multiplex PCR. A single record per CDR3 protein comes from TCRdb applying MiXCR to the multiplex PCR reads. The data show some 410,000 distinct CDR3 sequences, with over 20% seen just once and approximately 3% held by the top ten.

This TCR was sampled from a woman in her late teens or twenties with stable Graves' hyperthyroidism. The sequenced material came from peripheral blood. J is TRBJ2-7 and V is TRBV7-9; a possible D gene is TRBD1 (6 bases). Here the CDR3 DNA reads TGTGCCAGCAGCTGGGATACAGGGTTAAACGAGCAGTACTTC. Translated: CASSWDTGLNEQYF.